This T cell receptor beta chain was recorded in a study of blood T cell repertoires in COVID-19. Study-level background: PBMCs, B-cell-depleted T cells, or T cells provided the cDNA or gDNA that made up the material.

Germline-derived CDR1 and CDR2 are MGHRA and YSYEKL. V shed 1 base and J shed 3 bases, with 9 bases lying between them. The CDR3 has 14 amino acids. Assay used: immunoSEQ multiplex PCR; TCRdb lists only in-frame clones, some missing. The sample includes 260,000 or so clones, 85% of them seen just once. Cohort placement rested on clinical history that participants reported themselves. Recovery meant two consecutive negative NP/OP PCR tests, professional clearance, or resolved symptoms. The specimen sequenced was PBMCs or T cells enriched from blood (not recorded which). The receptor was derived from a woman aged 45-60 years who had recovered from COVID-19. The chain links TRBV4-1 to TRBJ1-2; no clear D. The CDR3 loop reads CASSQGEGHYGYTF. The CDR3, as DNA: TGCGCCAGCAGCCAAGGAGAGGGCCACTATGGCTACACCTTC.